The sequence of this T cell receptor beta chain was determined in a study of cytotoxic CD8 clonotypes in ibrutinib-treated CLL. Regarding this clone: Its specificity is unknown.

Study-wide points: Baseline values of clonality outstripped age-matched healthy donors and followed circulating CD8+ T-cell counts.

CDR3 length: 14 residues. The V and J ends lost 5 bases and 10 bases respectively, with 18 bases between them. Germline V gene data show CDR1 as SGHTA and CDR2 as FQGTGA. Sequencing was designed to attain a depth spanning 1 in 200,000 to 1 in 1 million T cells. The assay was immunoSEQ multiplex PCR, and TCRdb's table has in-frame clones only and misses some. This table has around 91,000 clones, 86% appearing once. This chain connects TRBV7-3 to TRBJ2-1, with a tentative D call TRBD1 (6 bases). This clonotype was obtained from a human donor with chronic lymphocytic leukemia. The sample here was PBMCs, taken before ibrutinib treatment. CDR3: CASSPRRTGTEQFF. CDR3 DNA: TGTGCCAGCAGCCCCAGACGTACCGGGACAGAGCAGTTCTTC.